These 16 T cell receptor beta chains were sequenced from one sample in a study of T-cell memory formation after mild COVID-19. TCRdb fed the 5' RACE reads into MiXCR, producing one record per CDR3 protein. The repertoire holds 200,000 to 250,000 distinct CDR3 sequences, roughly a tenth seen once, with approximately 3% in the top ten. Sample: PBMCs or a T cell subset sorted from them (not recorded which). The receptors stem from a man younger than 35 who had mild COVID-19 (a few samples of this study predate the infection). Cell type and time point are not known.

In this sample, this clonotype turned up a few times. CDR3 region: CSAKDSPHEQYF. The CDR3 DNA follows: TGCAGTGCTAAGGACAGTCCCCACGAGCAGTACTTC. This chain links TRBV20-1 with TRBJ2-7, with a weak D call TRBD1 (6 bases). The CDR3 consists of 12 residues. Looked up from germline, CDR1 is DFQATT and CDR2 is SNEGSKA (reference sequence). Trimming cost V 4 bases and J 5 bases, with 12 bases left between them.

This clonotype has a handful of counts. This chain joins TRBV23-1 and TRBJ2-1, with D uncertain. TRBV23-1 is annotated as an ORF whose role is uncertain. Trimming left V 9 bases short and J 3 bases short, with 6 bases between. The CDR3 consists of 11 residues. In DNA, the CDR3 is TGCGCCAGGACAAACTACAATGAGCAGTTCTTC. This encodes CARTNYNEQFF.

This clonotype was observed a handful of times. The V call is TRBV7-6, the J call TRBJ2-1; TRBD2 aligns across 7 bases. CDR3 length equals 13 residues. Germline trimming cut 2 bases from V and 10 bases from J; bases unmatched to any gene: 5. CDR1 is SGHVS, CDR2 FNYEAQ, per germline. As DNA, the CDR3 is TGTGCCAGCAGCTTACACGGGGGGAACGAGCAGTTCTTC. It codes for CASSLHGGNEQFF.

This clonotype occurred a few times. The V gene is TRBV30, the J gene TRBJ1-5; D is perhaps TRBD1 (5 bases). The V gene's germline CDR1 is GTSNPN and CDR2 SVGIG (reference sequence). Trimming stripped 2 bases from V and 11 bases from J, with 10 bases between. The CDR3 is 11 amino acids. CDR3 DNA: TGTGCCTGGAGTACAGGTCGAACCCAGCATTTT. Translated: CAWSTGRTQHF. Variable domain in full (rest from reference TRBV30 and TRBJ1-5): SQTIHQWPATLVQPVGSPLSLECTVEGTSNPNLYWYRQAAGRGLQLLFYSVGIGQISSEVPQNLSASRPQDRQFILSSKKLLLSDSGFYLCAWSTGRTQHFGDGTRLSIL.

At least ten counts were recorded for this clonotype. The chain carries TRBV7-2 and TRBJ1-5, with D maybe TRBD1 (5 bases). Trimming shortened V by 8 bases and J by 5 bases, and 16 bases separated the two germline ends. Germline CDR1 and CDR2: SGHTA and FQGNSA. CDR3 length: 14 amino acids. CDR3 in amino acids: CASAPQGTHQPQHF. The CDR3 DNA sequence: TGTGCCAGCGCCCCCCAGGGAACCCATCAGCCCCAGCATTTT.

The chain has TRBV3-1 and TRBJ2-2; 10 nucleotides agree with TRBD1. The CDR3 is made up of 16 amino acids. The V gene end was trimmed by 3 bases and the J gene end by 6 bases; junction bases not matched to a gene: 7. CDR1 and CDR2 from the germline V gene are LGHDT and YNNKEL (reference sequence). CDR3 bases: TGTGCCAGCAGCCACCCCGGGACAGGGGTTTCCGGGGAGCTGTTTTTT. Translating it yields CASSHPGTGVSGELFF. Full variable domain (missing parts from reference TRBV3-1 and TRBJ2-2): DTAVSQTPKYLVTQMGNDKSIKCEQNLGHDTMYWYKQDSKKFLKIMFSYNNKELIINETVPNRFSPKSPDKAHLNLHINSLELGDSAVYFCASSHPGTGVSGELFFGEGSRLTVL.

This clonotype was counted between two and nine times. The J gene is TRBJ1-2, the V gene TRBV7-2; no clear D gene. The CDR3 is 13 residues long. V was clipped by 7 bases and J by 6 bases, with 15 bases between them. The germline V gene has CDR1 SGHTA and CDR2 FQGNSA. The CDR3 coding sequence is TGTGCCAGCACCTTGGGAGGATTAAATGGCTACACCTTC. Translated: CASTLGGLNGYTF.

This clonotype was detected a few times. The chain employs TRBV5-1 and TRBJ2-7; D possibly corresponds to TRBD1 (5 bases). Trimming shortened V by 7 bases and J by 1 base, and 12 bases separated the two germline ends. Germline CDR1 SGHRS, CDR2 YFSETQ. The CDR3 sequence is 13 residues long. The CDR3 spells CASRAGASYEQYF. CDR3 DNA sequence: TGCGCCAGCCGGGCTGGGGCGTCCTACGAGCAGTACTTC. The full variable domain, its missing parts supplied by reference TRBV5-1 and TRBJ2-7, is KAGVTQTPRYLIKTRGQQVTLSCSPISGHRSVSWYQQTPGQGLQFLFEYFSETQRNKGNFPGRFSGRQFSNSRSEMNVSTLELGDSALYLCASRAGASYEQYFGPGTRLTVT.

This sequence joins TRBV5-1 and TRBJ1-1; D ambiguous. Per the germline V gene, CDR1 is SGHRS and CDR2 is YFSETQ. Trimming removed 2 bases from V and 5 bases from J, with 10 bases in between. CDR3 size: 13 residues. In DNA, the CDR3 is TGCGCCAGCAGCTTAACAAGCCGGACTGAAGCTTTCTTT. It specifies CASSLTSRTEAFF. Based on the CDR3 plus reference TRBV5-1 and TRBJ1-1, the full variable domain is KAGVTQTPRYLIKTRGQQVTLSCSPISGHRSVSWYQQTPGQGLQFLFEYFSETQRNKGNFPGRFSGRQFSNSRSEMNVSTLELGDSALYLCASSLTSRTEAFFGQGTRLTVV.

The chain recombines TRBV2 with TRBJ2-5; D is perhaps TRBD1 or TRBD2 (5 bases each). Trimming removed 10 bases from V and 1 base from J, with 13 bases in between. The CDR3 is 13 amino acids. Germline CDR1 and CDR2: SNHLY and FYNNEI. In DNA form, the CDR3 reads TGTGCCACCTGGGTAGGGACCCAAGAGACCCAGTACTTC. Protein: CATWVGTQETQYF.

The rearrangement joins TRBV7-9 to TRBJ1-3, with D unclear. The CDR3 totals 15 residues. Trimming cost V 2 bases and J 0 bases, with 8 bases left between them. Germline loops: CDR1 SEHNR, CDR2 FQNEAQ (reference sequence). This chain's CDR3 is CASSLSVRSGNTIYF. The CDR3 nucleotides are TGTGCCAGCAGCTTATCAGTCCGCTCTGGAAACACCATATATTTT.

Only a few counts were recorded for this clonotype. The J gene is TRBJ1-1, the V gene TRBV7-6; D gene uncertain. Germline-derived CDR1 and CDR2 are SGHVS and FNYEAQ. CDR3 length: 16 amino acids. V was clipped by 5 bases and J by 5 bases, with 21 bases between them. The CDR3, as DNA: TGTGCCAGCAGCGTAACTTCGTATAGATCGGGAACTGAAGCTTTCTTT. It translates to CASSVTSYRSGTEAFF.

The V and J genes are TRBV27 and TRBJ2-7; tentatively, D is TRBD1 or TRBD2 (5 bases each). Trimming took off 5 bases at V and 3 bases at J, with 20 bases between the two ends. Germline values: CDR1 MNHEY, CDR2 SMNVEV (reference sequence). This CDR3 is 16 amino acids long. The CDR3 is CASSAHQRRQHYEQYV. The CDR3 DNA sequence: TGTGCCAGCAGTGCCCACCAGCGGAGACAGCACTACGAGCAGTACGTC.

This clonotype was detected only a few times. The chain links TRBV5-6 to TRBJ2-7; weak D call: TRBD1 (5 bases). The CDR3 runs to 17 residues. Germline lookup yields CDR1 SGHDT and CDR2 YYEEEE. V dropped 4 bases and J dropped 1 base, with 21 bases sitting between them. CDR3 residues: CASSRTGRMAGSYEQYV. The CDR3 region has the DNA TGTGCCAGCAGCAGAACTGGACGGATGGCAGGGTCCTACGAGCAGTACGTC.

This clonotype has ten or more counts. The gene calls are TRBV7-2 and TRBJ1-1; D is possibly TRBD1 (6 bases). The CDR3 has 15 amino acids. Germline-derived CDR1 and CDR2 are SGHTA and FQGNSA. The germline V and J ends were trimmed by 6 bases and 1 base, with 15 bases remaining between them. CDR3 coding DNA: TGTGCCAGCAGTCCACCGGGACACTGGAACACTGAAGCTTTCTTT. Protein: CASSPPGHWNTEAFF.

This clonotype was detected a few times. V usage is TRBV6-6 and J usage is TRBJ2-7, with 8 nucleotides matching TRBD1. Germline V gene data show CDR1 as MNHNY and CDR2 as SVGAGI (reference sequence). CDR3 length: 17 amino acids. Trimming at V came to 2 bases and at J to 6 bases, leaving 15 bases not matched to a gene. As DNA, the CDR3 is TGTGCCAGCAGTTACCCGAGAGCAGGGGGCTCTCCCCCCGAGCAGTACTTC. Translating gives CASSYPRAGGSPPEQYF.